This entry lists 13 T cell receptor beta chains sequenced from one sample in a study of blood T cell repertoires in COVID-19 (dated by TCRdb to the early 2020s). Libraries were made using the immunoSEQ multiplex PCR assay. The table comes from immuneACCESS by way of TCRdb, which keeps in-frame sequences with V and J called. Part of the clones is missing from these tables; in studies checked, under half for an unresolved V gene and the rest for unknown reasons. The sample table holds under 90,000 clones, of which about 83% were seen once. The ten largest clones add up to around 43% of the sample. Sequencing input: peripheral blood. These receptors all stem from an elderly man with acute or convalescent COVID-19.

The genes are TRBV12-2 and TRBJ1-1; whether TRBD1, the table's D call, matches the DNA was not checked. TRBV12-2 is annotated as a pseudogene. The CDR3 is 12 amino acids. CDR3 sequence reads: CASRPKGCEAFF. DNA for the CDR3: TGTGCAAGTCGCCCCAAGGGGTGTGAAGCTTTCTTT.

The V and J genes are TRBV7-2 and TRBJ2-7; 7 bases line up with TRBD1. CDR3 length: 15 residues. V was clipped by 7 bases and J by 2 bases; unmatched bases: 11. The germline CDR1 and CDR2 sequences are SGHTA and FQGNSA. The CDR3 spells CASKTYPGTAYEQYF. The CDR3 DNA follows: TGTGCCAGCAAAACCTATCCCGGGACAGCCTACGAGCAGTACTTC.

The V call is TRBV11-3, the J call TRBJ2-2, with 9 nucleotides matching TRBD2. The germline V gene has CDR1 SGHNT and CDR2 YENEEA. Losses at the gene ends were 3 bases for V and 5 bases for J; bases not matched to a gene: 4. CDR3 length: 15 amino acids. CDR3 sequence reads: CASSLGTSRTGELFF. CDR3 bases: TGTGCCAGCAGCTTGGGGACTAGCAGGACCGGGGAGCTGTTTTTT. The complete variable domain, with remaining parts taken from reference TRBV11-3 and TRBJ2-2, reads EAGVVQSPRYKIIEKKQPVAFWCNPISGHNTLYWYLQNLGQGPELLIRYENEEAVDDSQLPKDRFSAERLKGVDSTLKIQPAELGDSAVYLCASSLGTSRTGELFFGEGSRLTVL.

This clone was counted only a few times. The rearrangement joins TRBV19 to TRBJ1-2; 7 bases map to TRBD1. The CDR3 is 17 residues long. Germline V gene lookup returns CDR1 LNHDA and CDR2 SQIVND (reference sequence). With V trimmed by 6 bases and J by 0 bases, 13 bases remained unmatched. The CDR3 bases are TGTGCCAGTAGCCTAGGGGACAGTATGGGAGCTAACTATGGCTACACCTTC. Residues: CASSLGDSMGANYGYTF. The full variable domain, completed using reference TRBV19 and TRBJ1-2, is DGGITQSPKYLFRKEGQNVTLSCEQNLNHDAMYWYRQDPGQGLRLIYYSQIVNDFQKGDIAEGYSVSREKKESFPLTVTSAQKNPTAFYLCASSLGDSMGANYGYTFGSGTRLTVV.

V usage is TRBV6-6 and J usage is TRBJ1-2, with 10 bases fitting TRBD1. CDR1 is MNHNY, CDR2 SVGAGI, per germline (reference sequence). CDR3 size: 19 residues. Losses at the gene ends were 5 bases for V and 1 base for J; bases not matched to a gene: 16. The CDR3 reads CASSRELPGQGYLNYGYTF. Here the CDR3 DNA reads TGTGCCAGCAGTCGGGAGTTACCGGGACAGGGGTATCTTAACTATGGCTACACCTTC.

The chain combines TRBV7-3 with TRBJ1-6; maybe TRBD1 (6 bases). The germline gives CDR1 SGHTA, CDR2 FQGTGA. The CDR3 is 16 residues long. The V end lost 1 base, the J end lost 9 bases, and 16 bases lay between the germline ends. The CDR3 nucleotides read TGTGCCAGCAGCTTAAGTGGGGGGGGCCTTGGTTCACCCCTCCACTTT. Amino acids: CASSLSGGGLGSPLHF.

The chain combines TRBV2 with TRBJ2-3; 15 bases align to TRBD2. In germline, CDR1 is SNHLY, CDR2 FYNNEI. The V gene end was trimmed by 6 bases and the J gene end by 3 bases; junction bases not matched to a gene: 4. This CDR3 is built from 16 residues. The CDR3 DNA sequence: TGTGCCAGCAGGGAGGGACTAGCGGGGGGAACAGATACGCAGTATTTT. Protein product: CASREGLAGGTDTQYF.

V gene TRBV7-4 combines with J gene TRBJ1-5; 7 bases match TRBD1. With 4 bases clipped from V and 1 base from J, the junction kept 4 bases outside the gene matches. Germline values: CDR1 SGHVT, CDR2 SQSDAQ. The CDR3 covers 15 residues. This CDR3 reads CASSSGTVSNQPQHF. CDR3 bases: TGTGCCAGCAGCTCTGGGACAGTGAGCAATCAGCCCCAGCATTTT. The entire variable domain, with the rest obtained from reference TRBV7-4 and TRBJ1-5, is as follows: GAGVSQSPRYKVAKRGRDVALRCDSISGHVTLYWYRQTLGQGSEVLTYSQSDAQRDKSGRPSGRFSAERPERSVSTLKIQRTEQGDSAVYLCASSSGTVSNQPQHFGDGTRLSIL.

The genes are TRBV29-1 and TRBJ2-1; possible D gene TRBD2, 6 bases. Germline V gene sequence: CDR1 SQVTM, CDR2 ANQGSEA. The CDR3 contains 13 residues. Trimming stripped 4 bases from V and 0 bases from J, with 7 bases between. This chain's CDR3 is CSVVGGSYNEQFF. CDR3 DNA sequence: TGCAGCGTTGTGGGGGGCTCCTACAATGAGCAGTTCTTC.

J is TRBJ1-5 and V is TRBV11-3; no clear D gene. CDR1 is SGHNT, CDR2 YENEEA, per germline. There are 13 residues in the CDR3. With 3 bases removed from V and 4 bases from J, the gap between germline ends came to 7 bases. DNA of the CDR3: TGTGCCAGCAGCTTCGGACTGAATCAGCCCCAGCATTTT. This sequence encodes CASSFGLNQPQHF.

The V and J genes are TRBV11-2 and TRBJ2-1; 13 bases align to TRBD2. The CDR3 has 15 residues. V dropped 6 bases and J dropped 9; count of bases not matched to a gene: 8. The germline V gene encodes CDR1 SGHAT and CDR2 FQNNGV. Here the CDR3 reads CASSPTSGGAPEQFF. The CDR3 region has the DNA TGTGCCAGCAGTCCCACTAGCGGGGGGGCCCCTGAGCAGTTCTTC.

The rearrangement uses TRBV30 and TRBJ1-3; 12 bases align to TRBD1. The trim removed 5 bases at V and 3 bases at J, leaving 11 bases unmatched. The germline V gene has CDR1 GTSNPN and CDR2 SVGIG (reference sequence). CDR3 length equals 17 residues. The CDR3 here is CAWRLPGQGADGNTIYF. The CDR3 DNA reads TGTGCCTGGCGTCTCCCGGGACAGGGGGCGGATGGAAACACCATATATTTT.

The chain uses TRBV27 and TRBJ1-6; D gene unclear. V lost 5 bases, J lost 4 bases, and 6 bases lay in between. The germline V gene encodes CDR1 MNHEY and CDR2 SMNVEV (reference sequence). The CDR3 is 13 amino acids. The CDR3 protein is CASSREYNSPLHF. The CDR3 region has the DNA TGTGCCAGCAGTCGGGAGTATAATTCACCCCTCCACTTT.